This T cell receptor beta chain derives from a study of T cells in women clearing cervical HPV infection. This CDR3 spans 13 amino acids. Trimming pared 5 bases from V and 5 bases from J, leaving 12 bases between. Germline V gene sequence: CDR1 SGHAT, CDR2 FQNNGV. A remark on this clone: Read coverage stops 3 residues before the CDR3 terminus; the germline J gene supplies the remainder.

Some clones are missing from TCRdb's copy, which holds only in-frame ones; the method was immunoSEQ multiplex PCR. In total, the table holds 29,000 or so clones. The sample was blood buffy coat. The origin of this receptor is a woman between 18 and 69 years old with a cervical HPV16 infection that either progressed to CIN3+ or cleared (not recorded which). The rearrangement uses TRBV11-2 and TRBJ2-5; D remains unclear. The CDR3 loop reads CASSPWIGETQYF. Partial CDR3 DNA: TGTGCCAGCAGCCCGTGGATAGGGGAGACC.